The T cell receptor beta chain under discussion was sequenced for a study of CXCR3-negative and CXCR3-positive naive CD8 T cells. Study in general: Total TRB output reached 130 million or so reads, about 1.5 +/- 0.3 million per library.

This clonotype is classed as medium-sized (0.01 to 0.1%) by frequency. Its target is unknown. CD45RO-CCR7+CD27+CD95- marked naive CD8+ T cells. TRB cDNA libraries were made by UMI-labeled 5' RACE. TCRdb re-called the 5' RACE reads; one entry per CDR3 protein, DNA not given. Here the sample table reports about 7,000 distinct CDR3 sequences. Study outcomes and limitations: Naive subsets did not differ in surface CD5, and TRB CDR3 properties served to infer TCR strength. TRB CDR3s of CXCR3-positive naive cells were more hydrophobic than those of CXCR3-negative naive cells.

The CDR3 contains 15 residues. This sequence originates from a human donor in good health. Some clones in this sample may be carry-over from other donors' samples. The sequenced sample consisted of naive CXCR3+ CD8+ T cells from blood. Subset specified: CD45RO-CCR7+CD27+CD95- naive CD8+ T cells expressing CXCR3 (TNR3+). V gene TRBV12-3 or TRBV12-4 combines with J gene TRBJ2-1. CDR3 sequence reads: CASSGDTYSYNEQFF.